This T cell receptor (beta chain) is drawn from a study of cytomegalovirus exposure and HLA in healthy donors. Looking at the study overall: From about 180 million T cells, an earlier analysis saw approximately 110 million unique TCR beta sequences.

Sampled while nominally healthy, donors likely had unrecorded immune exposures. A remark on this clone: Its cognate antigen is unknown.

13 Jbeta primers and 60 Vbeta primers were used for the PCR. The repertoire was sequenced with immunoSEQ multiplex PCR; TCRdb's copy has only in-frame clones and lacks some. The sample includes 45,000 to 55,000 clones, roughly 53% of them seen just once. The V gene lost 5 bases and the J gene lost 2 bases, with 14 bases spanning the gap. Germline CDR1 reads PRHDT; CDR2 reads FYEKMQ (reference sequence). CDR3 length: 15 residues. Notes on the study in general: Listed as cytomegalovirus-associated were 150 or so TCR beta chains. Among the sequence variants, a highly shared cluster was likely an artifact of sequencing.

The material sequenced was PBMCs. The clonotype was recovered from a human donor in good health. V usage is TRBV13 and J usage is TRBJ2-3; tentative D call: TRBD2 (6 bases). The CDR3 DNA reads TGTGCCAGCAGCGCCCGCCCTAGCGCCACAGATACGCAGTATTTT. Residues: CASSARPSATDTQYF.